This TCR beta chain was obtained from a study of OX40 agonist ivuxolimab in advanced cancers. Study summary: Cohort: approximately 83% men, mean age roughly 60, aged about 23 to 79.

Libraries were prepared by immunoSEQ multiplex PCR; TCRdb keeps only in-frame clonotypes and omits some of them. Here the sample spans over 80,000 clones, around 85% being singletons. Germline lookup yields CDR1 KGHSH and CDR2 LQKENI. The CDR3 runs to 16 residues. After removal of 4 bases from V and 8 bases from J, the junction contained 9 bases not matched to a gene. The sequencing used CD4+ or CD8+ T cells sorted from blood, collected in a trial of the OX40 agonist ivuxolimab. The sequence was obtained from an adult with an advanced solid tumor such as melanoma, head and neck, liver or kidney cancer. The V and J genes are TRBV18 and TRBJ1-6; 9 bases are a match to TRBD1. CDR3 DNA: TGTGCCAGCTCACTCTTTCGGACAGGGGAAGATTCACCCCTCCACTTT. Protein: CASSLFRTGEDSPLHF.